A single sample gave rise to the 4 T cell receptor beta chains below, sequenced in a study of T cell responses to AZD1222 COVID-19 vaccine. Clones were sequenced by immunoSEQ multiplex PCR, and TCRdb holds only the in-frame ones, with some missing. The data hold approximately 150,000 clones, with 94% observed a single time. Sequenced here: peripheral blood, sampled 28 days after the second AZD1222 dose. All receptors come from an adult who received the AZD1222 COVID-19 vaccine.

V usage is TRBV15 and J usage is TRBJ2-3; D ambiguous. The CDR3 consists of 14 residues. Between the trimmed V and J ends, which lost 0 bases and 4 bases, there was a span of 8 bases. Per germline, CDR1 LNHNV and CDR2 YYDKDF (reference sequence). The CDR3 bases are TGTGCCACCAGCAGAGAGGAGCAGGCAGATACGCAGTATTTT. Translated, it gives CATSREEQADTQYF.

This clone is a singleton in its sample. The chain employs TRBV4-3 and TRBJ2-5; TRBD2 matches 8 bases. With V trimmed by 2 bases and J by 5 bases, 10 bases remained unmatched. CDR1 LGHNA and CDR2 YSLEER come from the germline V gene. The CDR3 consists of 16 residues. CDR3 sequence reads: CASSQIPGTRGETQYF. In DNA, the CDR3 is TGCGCCAGCAGCCAAATACCCGGGACTAGGGGGGAGACCCAGTACTTC.

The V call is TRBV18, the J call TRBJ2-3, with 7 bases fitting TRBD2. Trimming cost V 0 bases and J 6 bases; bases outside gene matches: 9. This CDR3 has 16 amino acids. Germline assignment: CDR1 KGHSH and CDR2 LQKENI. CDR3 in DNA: TGTGCCAGCTCACCACCGGCGGGAGTCAATAGGGATACGCAGTATTTT. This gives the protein CASSPPAGVNRDTQYF.

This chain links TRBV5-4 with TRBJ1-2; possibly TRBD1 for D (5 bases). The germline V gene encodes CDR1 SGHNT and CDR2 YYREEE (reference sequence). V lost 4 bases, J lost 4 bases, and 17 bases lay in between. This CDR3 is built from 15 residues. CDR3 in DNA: TGTGCCAGCAGCCTCAGGGTGGGTATGGGCTATGGCTACACCTTC. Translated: CASSLRVGMGYGYTF.